This is a list of T cell receptor beta chains from one sample in a study of cytomegalovirus exposure and HLA in healthy donors. Only in-frame clones appear in the TCRdb table, and some are missing; sequencing was by immunoSEQ multiplex PCR. Here the sample spans some 180,000 clones, 86% being singletons. The specimen sequenced was PBMCs. Every receptor here comes from a young man in good health and CMV-seropositive. Both conserved end residues are part of each CDR3. A D gene is named only where the DNA matches it firmly. Part of the rows lack a size; the others show once, few, many or a class for expanded clones.

clone size: once; V gene: TRBV9; D gene: NA; J gene: TRBJ1-6; CDR3 DNA: TGTGCCAGCAGCCCGGGACAAGTTAATTCACCCCTCCACTTT; CDR3 protein: CASSPGQVNSPLHF
clone size: NA; V gene: TRBV5-1; D gene: NA; J gene: TRBJ1-1; CDR3 DNA: TGCGCCAGCAGCTTGAGAACGAACACTGAAGCTTTCTTT; CDR3 protein: CASSLRTNTEAFF
clone size: NA; V gene: TRBV6-5; D gene: TRBD1; J gene: TRBJ2-3; CDR3 DNA: TGTGCCAGCAGTTACAGGGGGCTGAGCACAGATACGCAGTATTTT; CDR3 protein: CASSYRGLSTDTQYF
clone size: NA; V gene: TRBV29-1; D gene: TRBD1; J gene: TRBJ2-1; CDR3 DNA: TGCAGCGTTGCGGGACAGGGCTACAATGAGCAGTTCTTC; CDR3 protein: CSVAGQGYNEQFF
clone size: NA; V gene: TRBV5-4; D gene: NA; J gene: TRBJ2-7; CDR3 DNA: TGTGCCAGCAGCTTGTCCCGAGGGCCTACTTCCTACGAGCAGTACTTC; CDR3 protein: CASSLSRGPTSYEQYF
clone size: NA; V gene: TRBV5-1; D gene: TRBD1; J gene: TRBJ1-1; CDR3 DNA: TGCGCCAGCAGCTCCCTCGGGACAGGGGGCCGTGCCACTGAAGCTTTCTTT; CDR3 protein: CASSSLGTGGRATEAFF
clone size: NA; V gene: TRBV6-6; D gene: TRBD2; J gene: TRBJ2-1; CDR3 DNA: TGTGCCAGCAGTCAATTATTAGGAGCGGGAGGGCCATTCTTC; CDR3 protein: CASSQLLGAGGPFF
clone size: once; V gene: TRBV7-2; D gene: NA; J gene: TRBJ1-5; CDR3 DNA: TGTGCCAGCAGCTCTCAGCAGTATAGCAATCAGCCCCAGCATTTT; CDR3 protein: CASSSQQYSNQPQHF
clone size: NA; V gene: TRBV19; D gene: NA; J gene: TRBJ2-7; CDR3 DNA: TGTGCCAGTAGTAGTGGGCCTTCCTACGAGCAGTACTTC; CDR3 protein: CASSSGPSYEQYF
clone size: NA; V gene: TRBV19; D gene: TRBD1; J gene: TRBJ2-2; CDR3 DNA: TGTGCCAGTACCCCAGGTCCGGGACAGGGATCTCTGAACACCGGGGAGCTGTTTTTT; CDR3 protein: CASTPGPGQGSLNTGELFF
clone size: NA; V gene: TRBV7-2; D gene: NA; J gene: TRBJ1-2; CDR3 DNA: TGTGCCAGCAGCTTAAGACGCCAGAACGATGGCTACACCTTC; CDR3 protein: CASSLRRQNDGYTF
clone size: NA; V gene: TRBV2; D gene: NA; J gene: TRBJ2-1; CDR3 DNA: TGTGCCAGCAGTGAGGGTAGAGCCAATGAGCAGTTCTTC; CDR3 protein: CASSEGRANEQFF
clone size: NA; V gene: TRBV27; D gene: NA; J gene: TRBJ2-3; CDR3 DNA: TGTGCCACGACGAAAGGGGCTATACCTAGCACAGATACGCAGTATTTT; CDR3 protein: CATTKGAIPSTDTQYF
clone size: NA; V gene: TRBV5-5; D gene: TRBD2; J gene: TRBJ2-7; CDR3 DNA: TGTGCCAGCAGAGACGGACTAGCGGAGTCCTACGAGCAGTACTTC; CDR3 protein: CASRDGLAESYEQYF
clone size: NA; V gene: TRBV7-8; D gene: NA; J gene: TRBJ2-7; CDR3 DNA: TGTGCCAGCAGCTTTTCGCCGCAGGGGTGGGAGCAGTACTTC; CDR3 protein: CASSFSPQGWEQYF
clone size: NA; V gene: TRBV28; D gene: NA; J gene: TRBJ1-5; CDR3 DNA: TGTGCCAGCTACCGCGCGCCAACGCATTTT; CDR3 protein: CASYRAPTHF
clone size: NA; V gene: TRBV4-3; D gene: NA; J gene: TRBJ1-3; CDR3 DNA: TGCGCCAGCAGCCAAGGTGGGGCGGACACCATATATTTT; CDR3 protein: CASSQGGADTIYF
clone size: once; V gene: TRBV6-5; D gene: NA; J gene: TRBJ2-6; CDR3 DNA: TGTGCCGCGTGGTTCTCCGGGGCCAACGTCCTGACTTTC; CDR3 protein: CAAWFSGANVLTF
clone size: NA; V gene: TRBV2; D gene: NA; J gene: TRBJ2-2; CDR3 DNA: TGTGCCAGCAGTGAGGGGCAGCACGGGATCGCGAACACCGGGGAGCTGTTTTTT; CDR3 protein: CASSEGQHGIANTGELFF
clone size: NA; V gene: TRBV28; D gene: NA; J gene: TRBJ2-7; CDR3 DNA: TGTGCCAGCAGTTTCGCTGGGGGGGGCCACTTCTACGAGCAGTACTTC; CDR3 protein: CASSFAGGGHFYEQYF
clone size: NA; V gene: TRBV20-1; D gene: NA; J gene: TRBJ2-2; CDR3 DNA: TGCAGTGCCATATACACCGGGGAGCTGTTTTTT; CDR3 protein: CSAIYTGELFF
clone size: NA; V gene: TRBV9; D gene: NA; J gene: TRBJ2-1; CDR3 DNA: TGTGCCAGCAGCCCTCCATCTGACTCCTACAATGAGCAGTTCTTC; CDR3 protein: CASSPPSDSYNEQFF
clone size: NA; V gene: TRBV28; D gene: NA; J gene: TRBJ2-7; CDR3 DNA: TGTGCCAGCAGTTTGTTCGCGGGCTCCTACGAGCAGTACTTC; CDR3 protein: CASSLFAGSYEQYF
clone size: NA; V gene: TRBV30; D gene: NA; J gene: TRBJ2-7; CDR3 DNA: TGTGCCTGGAGTGCTCTTGACAGCTACTCCTACGAGCAGTACTTC; CDR3 protein: CAWSALDSYSYEQYF
clone size: NA; V gene: TRBV6-5; D gene: NA; J gene: TRBJ2-7; CDR3 DNA: TGTGCCAGCAGTAAGAACAGGGGAGGGTACGAGCAGTACTTC; CDR3 protein: CASSKNRGGYEQYF
clone size: once; V gene: TRBV10-3; D gene: NA; J gene: TRBJ2-3; CDR3 DNA: TGTGCCATCAGTGAGCGGGAAACAGATACGCAGTATTTT; CDR3 protein: CAISERETDTQYF
clone size: NA; V gene: TRBV5-1; D gene: TRBD2; J gene: TRBJ2-7; CDR3 DNA: TGCGCCAGCAGCTTGGACCCGAGCGGGAGCTCCTACGAGCAGTACTTC; CDR3 protein: CASSLDPSGSSYEQYF
clone size: NA; V gene: TRBV7-3; D gene: NA; J gene: TRBJ1-1; CDR3 DNA: TGTGCCAGCAGCATGTCACTGAACACTGAAGCTTTCTTT; CDR3 protein: CASSMSLNTEAFF
clone size: NA; V gene: TRBV19; D gene: NA; J gene: TRBJ2-7; CDR3 DNA: TGTGCCAGTACAGCGGCAGATGCCTCCTACGAGCAGTACTTC; CDR3 protein: CASTAADASYEQYF
clone size: NA; V gene: TRBV7-2; D gene: TRBD1; J gene: TRBJ1-5; CDR3 DNA: TGTGCCAGCAGCCCGACAGGGACGGGGCAGCCCCAGCATTTT; CDR3 protein: CASSPTGTGQPQHF
clone size: NA; V gene: TRBV9; D gene: NA; J gene: TRBJ1-1; CDR3 DNA: TGTGCCAGCAGCGTAGGGCGGTTTGTGGGTTCGAACACTGAAGCTTTCTTT; CDR3 protein: CASSVGRFVGSNTEAFF
clone size: NA; V gene: TRBV19; D gene: TRBD1; J gene: TRBJ2-7; CDR3 DNA: TGTGCCAGTAGTATAGGGACAGGATCCTACGAGCAGTACTTC; CDR3 protein: CASSIGTGSYEQYF
clone size: NA; V gene: TRBV2; D gene: NA; J gene: TRBJ1-2; CDR3 DNA: TGTGCCAGCAGTGTCGATATCAGGGTTGGCTACACCTTC; CDR3 protein: CASSVDIRVGYTF
clone size: NA; V gene: TRBV9; D gene: TRBD1; J gene: TRBJ2-2; CDR3 DNA: TGTGCCAGCAGCCCCCGACAGGGGCGAGGCACCGGGGAGCTGTTTTTT; CDR3 protein: CASSPRQGRGTGELFF
clone size: NA; V gene: TRBV15; D gene: NA; J gene: TRBJ2-3; CDR3 DNA: TGTGCCACCAGCAGAGGAGGGCATGGGACAGATACGCAGTATTTT; CDR3 protein: CATSRGGHGTDTQYF
clone size: once; V gene: TRBV2; D gene: NA; J gene: TRBJ1-5; CDR3 DNA: TGTGCCAGCAGTGTCTCCGGGGGGGGTGGCCAGCCCCAGCATTTT; CDR3 protein: CASSVSGGGGQPQHF
clone size: once; V gene: TRBV7-6; D gene: TRBD2; J gene: TRBJ2-2; CDR3 DNA: TGTGCCAGCAGCTTAAGACTAGCGGGAGGTTCCACCGGGGAGCTGTTTTTT; CDR3 protein: CASSLRLAGGSTGELFF
clone size: few; V gene: TRBV30; D gene: NA; J gene: TRBJ2-5; CDR3 DNA: TGTGCCTGGTCAAGAAAACAAGAGACCCAGTACTTC; CDR3 protein: CAWSRKQETQYF
clone size: NA; V gene: TRBV29-1; D gene: NA; J gene: TRBJ2-3; CDR3 DNA: TGCAGCGTGGCCCGAGGGTCTAGCACAGATACGCAGTATTTT; CDR3 protein: CSVARGSSTDTQYF
clone size: NA; V gene: TRBV13; D gene: TRBD1; J gene: TRBJ2-6; CDR3 DNA: TGTGCCAGCAGCCTTGTACAGGGGTCAGGGGCCAACGTCCTGACTTTC; CDR3 protein: CASSLVQGSGANVLTF
clone size: NA; V gene: TRBV4-1; D gene: NA; J gene: TRBJ1-1; CDR3 DNA: TGCGCCAGCAGCCAACCCGCACAGCTGAACACTGAAGCTTTCTTT; CDR3 protein: CASSQPAQLNTEAFF
clone size: NA; V gene: TRBV9; D gene: TRBD2; J gene: TRBJ2-3; CDR3 DNA: TGTGCCAGCAGCCTGGGAGGGCAGAGCACAGATACGCAGTATTTT; CDR3 protein: CASSLGGQSTDTQYF
clone size: once; V gene: TRBV7-2; D gene: TRBD1; J gene: TRBJ1-4; CDR3 DNA: TGTGCCAGCAGCTTATTAGGACAGGGGGCAACTAATGAAAAACTGTTTTTT; CDR3 protein: CASSLLGQGATNEKLFF
clone size: NA; V gene: TRBV9; D gene: TRBD1; J gene: TRBJ2-1; CDR3 DNA: TGTGCCAGCAGCGTATCAGGACAGGGAACACGCGATGAGCAGTTCTTC; CDR3 protein: CASSVSGQGTRDEQFF
clone size: many; V gene: TRBV4-2; D gene: TRBD1; J gene: TRBJ2-7; CDR3 DNA: TGTGCCAGCAGCCAAGAAGAGGGAGACAGGGGCTACGAGCAGTACTTC; CDR3 protein: CASSQEEGDRGYEQYF
clone size: NA; V gene: TRBV5-6; D gene: NA; J gene: TRBJ2-3; CDR3 DNA: TGTGCCAGCAGCTTGTTATTAGTGGGGGGCACAGATACGCAGTATTTT; CDR3 protein: CASSLLLVGGTDTQYF
clone size: NA; V gene: TRBV5-1; D gene: NA; J gene: TRBJ2-7; CDR3 DNA: TGCGCCAGCAGTTTCGAGCTCCTCGGCTCCTACGAGCAGTACTTC; CDR3 protein: CASSFELLGSYEQYF
clone size: NA; V gene: TRBV18; D gene: NA; J gene: TRBJ2-3; CDR3 DNA: TGTGCCAGCTGGCCACTTCAAGGCACAGATACGCAGTATTTT; CDR3 protein: CASWPLQGTDTQYF
clone size: NA; V gene: TRBV5-4; D gene: NA; J gene: TRBJ2-7; CDR3 DNA: TGTGCCAGCAGCTTGGGGGACTCTTCCTACGAGCAGTACTTC; CDR3 protein: CASSLGDSSYEQYF
clone size: NA; V gene: TRBV6-5; D gene: NA; J gene: TRBJ1-1; CDR3 DNA: TGTGCCAGCAGTACAGGGACTCACACTGAAGCTTTCTTT; CDR3 protein: CASSTGTHTEAFF
clone size: NA; V gene: TRBV30; D gene: NA; J gene: TRBJ1-5; CDR3 DNA: TGTGCCTGGAGCCCCCCTTTTCAGCCCCAGCATTTT; CDR3 protein: CAWSPPFQPQHF
clone size: NA; V gene: TRBV6-5; D gene: NA; J gene: TRBJ1-6; CDR3 DNA: TGTGCCAGCAGTTCAGGGTTTAGGGATTCACCCCTCCACTTT; CDR3 protein: CASSSGFRDSPLHF
clone size: once; V gene: TRBV15; D gene: TRBD2; J gene: TRBJ2-7; CDR3 DNA: TGTGCCACCAGCCTCGGACTAGCGGGGGTAGACGAGCAGTACTTC; CDR3 protein: CATSLGLAGVDEQYF
clone size: NA; V gene: TRBV27; D gene: TRBD2; J gene: TRBJ2-1; CDR3 DNA: TGTGCCAGCAGTCCAGGGACTAGCGGGGGCGCGGAGCAGTTCTTC; CDR3 protein: CASSPGTSGGAEQFF